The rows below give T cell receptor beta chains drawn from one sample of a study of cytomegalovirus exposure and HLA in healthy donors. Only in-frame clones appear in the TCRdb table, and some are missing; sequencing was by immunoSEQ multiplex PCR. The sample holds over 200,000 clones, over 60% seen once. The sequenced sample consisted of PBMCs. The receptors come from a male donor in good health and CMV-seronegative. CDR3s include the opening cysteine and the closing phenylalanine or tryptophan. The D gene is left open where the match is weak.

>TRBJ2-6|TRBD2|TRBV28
TGTGCCAGCAGTCCCGGACGGGGGGGAATCTCTGGGGCCAACGTCCTGACTTTC
CASSPGRGGISGANVLTF
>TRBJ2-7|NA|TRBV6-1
TGTGCCAGCAGTGGGGCAGGGTCTCGCGAGCAGTACTTC
CASSGAGSREQYF
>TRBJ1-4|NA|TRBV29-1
TGCAGCGTTGGCGCAACTAATGAAAAACTGTTTTTT
CSVGATNEKLFF
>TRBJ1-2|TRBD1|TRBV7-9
TGTGCCAGCAGCTTAACGGGACAGTGGTATGGCTACACCTTC
CASSLTGQWYGYTF
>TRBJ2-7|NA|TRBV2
TGTGCCAGCAGTGAAGCGGGGGGTGCAGCAGCCGAGCAGTACTTC
CASSEAGGAAAEQYF
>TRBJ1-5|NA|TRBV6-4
TGTGCCAGCAGTGATCAAGGGGGTCAGCCCCAGCATTTT
CASSDQGGQPQHF
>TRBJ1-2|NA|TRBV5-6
TGTGCCAGCAGCAGGACAGAGACTAACTATGGCTACACCTTC
CASSRTETNYGYTF
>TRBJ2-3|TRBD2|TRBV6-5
TGTGCCAGCAGTTACGGACTAGCGGGAGGATCAGATACGCAGTATTTT
CASSYGLAGGSDTQYF
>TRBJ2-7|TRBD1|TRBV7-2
TGTGCCAGCAGCCCCAGAGACAGGGACCGATACGAGCAGTACTTC
CASSPRDRDRYEQYF
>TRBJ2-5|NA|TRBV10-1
TGCGCCAGCACTGGGACATCGGAGACCCAGTACTTC
CASTGTSETQYF
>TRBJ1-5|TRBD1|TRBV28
TGTGCCAGCAGTCCTCCACCTGACTCGGGACAGGGTAGCAATCAGCCCCAGCATTTT
CASSPPPDSGQGSNQPQHF